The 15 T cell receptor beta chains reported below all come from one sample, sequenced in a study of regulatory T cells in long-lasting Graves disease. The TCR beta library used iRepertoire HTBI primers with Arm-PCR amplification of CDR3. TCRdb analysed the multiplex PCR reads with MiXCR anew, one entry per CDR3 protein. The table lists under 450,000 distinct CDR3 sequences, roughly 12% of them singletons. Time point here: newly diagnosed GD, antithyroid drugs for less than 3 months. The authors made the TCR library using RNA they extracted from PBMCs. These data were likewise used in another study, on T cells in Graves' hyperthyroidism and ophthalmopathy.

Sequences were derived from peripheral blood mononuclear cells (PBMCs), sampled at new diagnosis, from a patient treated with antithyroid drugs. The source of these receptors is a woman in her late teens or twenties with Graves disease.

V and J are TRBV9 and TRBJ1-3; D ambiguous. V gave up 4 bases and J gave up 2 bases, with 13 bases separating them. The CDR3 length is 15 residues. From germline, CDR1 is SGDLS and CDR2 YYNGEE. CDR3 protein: CASSPSPGTGNTIYF. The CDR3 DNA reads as TGTGCCAGCAGCCCCTCCCCGGGAACTGGAAACACCATATATTTT.

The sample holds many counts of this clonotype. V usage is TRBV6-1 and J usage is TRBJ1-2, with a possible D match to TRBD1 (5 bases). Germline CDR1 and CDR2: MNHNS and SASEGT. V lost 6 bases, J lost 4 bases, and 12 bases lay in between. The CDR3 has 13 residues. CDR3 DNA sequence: TGTGCCAGCAGCTCAGACAGCCCCTATGGCTACACCTTC. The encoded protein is CASSSDSPYGYTF.

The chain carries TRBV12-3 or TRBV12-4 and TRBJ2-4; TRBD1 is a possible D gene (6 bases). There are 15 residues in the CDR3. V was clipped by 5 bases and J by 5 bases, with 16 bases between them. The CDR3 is CASSPNQGIENIQYF. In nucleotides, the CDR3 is TGTGCCAGCAGTCCAAATCAGGGGATCGAAAACATTCAGTACTTC.

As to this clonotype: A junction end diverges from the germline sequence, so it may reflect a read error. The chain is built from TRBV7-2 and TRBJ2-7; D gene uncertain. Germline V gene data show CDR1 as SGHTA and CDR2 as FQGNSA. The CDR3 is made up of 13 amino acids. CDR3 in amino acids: CASSSMSSYKQYF. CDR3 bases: TGTGCCAGCAGCTCGATGTCCTCCTACAAGCAGTACTTC. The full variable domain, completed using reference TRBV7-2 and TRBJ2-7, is GAGVSQSPSNKVTEKGKDVELRCDPISGHTALYWYRQSLGQGLEFLIYFQGNSAPDKSGLPSDRFSAERTGGSVSTLTIQRTQQEDSAVYLCASSSMSSYKQYFGPGTRLTVT.

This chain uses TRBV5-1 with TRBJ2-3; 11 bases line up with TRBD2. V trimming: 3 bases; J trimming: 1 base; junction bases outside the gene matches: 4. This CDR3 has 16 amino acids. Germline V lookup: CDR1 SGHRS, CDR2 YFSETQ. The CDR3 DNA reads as TGCGCCAGCAGCTGGCGGACTAGCGGGCGCACAGATACGCAGTATTTT. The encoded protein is CASSWRTSGRTDTQYF. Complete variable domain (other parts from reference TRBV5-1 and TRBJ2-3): KAGVTQTPRYLIKTRGQQVTLSCSPISGHRSVSWYQQTPGQGLQFLFEYFSETQRNKGNFPGRFSGRQFSNSRSEMNVSTLELGDSALYLCASSWRTSGRTDTQYFGPGTRLTVL.

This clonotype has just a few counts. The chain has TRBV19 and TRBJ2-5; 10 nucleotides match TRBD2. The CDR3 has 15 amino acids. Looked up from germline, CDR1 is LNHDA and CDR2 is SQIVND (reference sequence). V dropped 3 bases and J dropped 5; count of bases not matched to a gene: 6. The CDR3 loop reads CASSITSGMPETQYF. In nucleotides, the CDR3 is TGTGCCAGTAGTATCACTAGCGGGATGCCGGAGACCCAGTACTTC. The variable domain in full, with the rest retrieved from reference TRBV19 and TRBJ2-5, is DGGITQSPKYLFRKEGQNVTLSCEQNLNHDAMYWYRQDPGQGLRLIYYSQIVNDFQKGDIAEGYSVSREKKESFPLTVTSAQKNPTAFYLCASSITSGMPETQYFGPGTRLLVL.

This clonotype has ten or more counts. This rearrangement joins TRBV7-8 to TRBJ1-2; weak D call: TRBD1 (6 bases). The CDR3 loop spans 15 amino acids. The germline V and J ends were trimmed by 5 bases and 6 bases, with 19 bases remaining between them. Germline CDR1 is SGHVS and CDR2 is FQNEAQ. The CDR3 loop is CASSTQVAGANGYTF. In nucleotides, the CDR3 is TGTGCCAGCAGCACTCAGGTGGCGGGGGCGAATGGCTACACCTTC.

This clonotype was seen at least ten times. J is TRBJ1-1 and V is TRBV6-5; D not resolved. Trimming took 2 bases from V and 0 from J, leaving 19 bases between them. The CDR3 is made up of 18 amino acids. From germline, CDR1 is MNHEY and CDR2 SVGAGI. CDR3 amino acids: CASSYVYWSVPLNTEAFF. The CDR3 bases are TGTGCCAGCAGTTACGTATACTGGTCAGTACCACTGAACACTGAAGCTTTCTTT.

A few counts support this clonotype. The CDR3 loop is CASSWDIGEKLFF. Written as DNA, the CDR3 is TGTGCCAGCAGCTGGGACATCGGAGAAAAACTGTTTTTT. This rearrangement joins TRBV7-9 to TRBJ1-4; possibly TRBD1 for D (6 bases). Trimming removed 4 bases at V and 8 bases at J, with 11 bases between. Looked up from germline, CDR1 is SEHNR and CDR2 is FQNEAQ (reference sequence). The CDR3 is 13 amino acids. The complete variable domain, with remaining parts taken from reference TRBV7-9 and TRBJ1-4, reads DTGVSQNPRHKITKRGQNVTFRCDPISEHNRLYWYRQTLGQGPEFLTYFQNEAQLEKSRLLSDRFSAERPKGSFSTLEIQRTEQGDSAMYLCASSWDIGEKLFFGSGTQLSVL.

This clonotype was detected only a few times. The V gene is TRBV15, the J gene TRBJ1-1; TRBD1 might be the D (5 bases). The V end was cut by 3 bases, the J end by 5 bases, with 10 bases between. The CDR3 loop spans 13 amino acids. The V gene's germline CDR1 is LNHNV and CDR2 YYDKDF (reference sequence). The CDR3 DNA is TGTGCCACCAGCAGCTGGGGGGGGACTGAAGCTTTCTTT. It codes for CATSSWGGTEAFF.

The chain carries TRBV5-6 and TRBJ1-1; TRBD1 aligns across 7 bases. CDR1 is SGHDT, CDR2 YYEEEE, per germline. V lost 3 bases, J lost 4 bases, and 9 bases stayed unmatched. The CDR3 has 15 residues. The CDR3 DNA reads TGTGCCAGCAGCTCCCCTAGACAGGGTGTCACTGAAGCTTTCTTT. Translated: CASSSPRQGVTEAFF.

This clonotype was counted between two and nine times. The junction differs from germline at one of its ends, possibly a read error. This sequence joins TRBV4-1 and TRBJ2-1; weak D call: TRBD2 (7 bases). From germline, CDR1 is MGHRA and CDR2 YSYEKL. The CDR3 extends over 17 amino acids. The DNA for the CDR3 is TGCGCCAGCAGCCAAGATCGACGCGGGGGCTCCTACAATGAGCAGTTTTTC. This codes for CASSQDRRGGSYNEQFF.

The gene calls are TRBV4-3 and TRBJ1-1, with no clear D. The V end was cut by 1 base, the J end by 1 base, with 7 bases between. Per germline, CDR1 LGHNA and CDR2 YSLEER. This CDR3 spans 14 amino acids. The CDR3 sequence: CASSQGVENTEAFF. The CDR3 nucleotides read TGCGCCAGCAGCCAAGGGGTCGAGAACACTGAAGCTTTCTTT.

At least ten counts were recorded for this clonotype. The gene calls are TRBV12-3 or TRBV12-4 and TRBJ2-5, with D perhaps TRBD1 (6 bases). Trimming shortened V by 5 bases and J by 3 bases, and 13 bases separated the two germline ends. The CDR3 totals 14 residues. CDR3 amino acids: CASSGWTDEETQYF. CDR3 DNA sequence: TGTGCCAGCAGTGGTTGGACAGACGAAGAGACCCAGTACTTC.

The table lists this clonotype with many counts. The CDR3 DNA follows: TGTGCCATCAGTAGCCGTGATCAGCCCCAGCATTTT. Translation: CAISSRDQPQHF. The chain links TRBV10-3 to TRBJ1-5; unclear D gene. Germline values: CDR1 ENHRY, CDR2 SYGVKD. V was pared by 5 bases and J by 5 bases, with 7 bases between. This CDR3 is 12 amino acids long.